This T cell receptor (beta chain) was recorded in a study of cytomegalovirus exposure and HLA in healthy donors. General observations from the study: Diagnosis of cytomegalovirus status made by the classifier reportedly showed high specificity and sensitivity.

The assay was immunoSEQ multiplex PCR, and TCRdb's table has in-frame clones only and misses some. The table includes approximately 260,000 clones, approximately 86% detected once. Regarding this clone: Its target is not known.

The CDR3 has 14 amino acids. This clonotype originated in a young woman in good health and CMV-seronegative. What was sequenced was PBMCs. J is TRBJ2-3 and V is TRBV12-2; the table calls TRBD2, which could not be checked here. TRBV12-2 is reported as a pseudogene. DNA of the CDR3: TGTGCAAGCTCGAGCTACCGTAGCACAGATACGCAGTATTTT. It specifies CASSSYRSTDTQYF.